This record concerns one T cell receptor (beta chain) sequence. This clone was seen repeatedly, ten times or more. The antigen this receptor binds is unknown. No base qualities exist here, and no much larger clone lies one base off it. The sample originates from a study of cytomegalovirus exposure and HLA in healthy donors (dated by TCRdb to 2016 to 2017). Describing the broader study: An earlier analysis of 587 of the donors reported roughly 300 Gb of sequence data and around 110 million unique TCR beta sequences obtained from around 170 million T cells. About 280 gigabases of sequencing data and approximately 93 million unique TCR sequences were included in an early release covering roughly 600 HLA-typed donors. Donor age, sex, ethnicity and CMV serostatus were compiled together with the repertoire data. Typing coverage varied by locus: about 620-630 donors for A, B, C, DRB1 and DQB1; under 550 for DQA1; nearly 610 for DPA1; 450 to 480 for DPB1. In addition to the first cohort of 500 to 850 subjects, a separate validation cohort of approximately 120 different subjects was used. Among roughly 370 genotyped donors of the cohort, an average of about 240,000 unique TCR beta nucleotide sequences were sequenced per donor, roughly 20% of them non-productive. All discovery cohort repertoires had been generated using a single sequencing platform. Because of strong linkage in the cohort, roughly five DR-DQ haplotypes were treated as single units for association and clustering. Rather than drawing on any new phenotypic data, the later analysis identified candidate immune exposures from TCR beta sequences and the way those sequences occurred across donors. To predict cytomegalovirus infection status, the study brought together high-throughput TCR immunosequencing, statistical association of individual TCRs with disease status, and machine learning. In a later analysis, previously published TCR beta repertoires from several hundred donors were re-analyzed and high-resolution HLA genotyping was added so that TCR occurrence patterns could be studied. In an earlier analysis of 550 to 700 of the donors, high-throughput TCR beta sequencing was used to judge whether each TCR beta V gene segment behaved as functional or pseudogenic. Of the roughly 390 genotyped donors, around 81% fell in the genetic ancestry cluster associated with self-reported Caucasian donors. The study aimed to test whether cataloging public T cell receptors could reveal signatures of past pathogen exposure. In a later genetic analysis, genome-wide SNP genotypes for about 65% of the roughly 670 donors were used, and that subset was treated as a discovery cohort. The T cell repertoires of 666 subjects were profiled by immunosequencing and related to cytomegalovirus serostatus. HLA typing included class I and class II loci at four-digit resolution.

Library creation used the immunoSEQ multiplex PCR assay. For the multiplex PCR, a mixture combining 60 forward primers for TCR Vbeta segments and 13 reverse primers for TCR Jbeta segments was used. Amplification of the CDR3 region of rearranged TCR beta genes was performed with a multiplex PCR assay on genomic DNA. On the Illumina HiSeq System, the amplified TCR beta libraries were sequenced as 87-base-pair reads. The paper's data handling went like this. In a later analysis, tens of millions of unique TCR beta chains were counted across the approximately 640 repertoires, and roughly 10 million of these chains were shared by at least two donors. Raw reads were error-corrected and collapsed into unique sequences with a nearest-neighbor algorithm that merged closely related sequences to remove PCR and sequencing errors. V, D and J gene segments were assigned by aligning CDR3 sequences to IMGT reference sequences. For a sequence to be retained, a match of at least six nucleotides was required to both a V gene segment and a J gene segment. A rearrangement was called productive if the CDR3 had no stop codons and remained in frame with V and J, and every other rearrangement was called non-productive. CDR3 was defined by IMGT convention, running from the second conserved V-encoded cysteine to the conserved J-encoded phenylalanine. Sequences without an unambiguous match to a single V gene segment were excluded from the earlier analysis of several hundred of the donors. In an earlier analysis of roughly 500 of the donors, V segments were called functional above 56.7% productive rearrangements and were called segregating when the between-donor standard deviation exceeded 5%. A statistical classification framework was built to diagnose cytomegalovirus status from the catalog of TCR beta chain sequences. V and J gene assignment, in a later analysis, came from comparing TCR nucleotide sequences with IMGT/GENE-DB human TR gene sequences. A later analysis assigned CDR3 sequences and most-parsimonious VDJ recombination scenarios with the TCRdist pipeline. A later analysis defined each TCR beta chain by its CDR3 amino acid sequence plus V-gene family, and excluded reads lacking a unique V-gene family. A later analysis removed roughly 590 highly shared, low-generation-probability nucleotide sequences to deal with suspected cross-contamination and a sequencing artifact. In a later analysis, a clonal expansion index was calculated for each public chain from normalized within-repertoire ranks of inferred template counts. In a later analysis, generation probabilities were computed using a VDJ recombination model fitted to out-of-frame rearrangements, and the results were checked against IGoR. In a later analysis, hypergeometric tests were used to score TCR-TCR, TCR-HLA and TCR-CMV co-occurrence, with a repertoire-size bias correction applied to TCR pairs. False discovery rates were estimated in a later analysis by permuting HLA or CMV assignments 20 times. A later analysis grouped co-occurring TCRs with DBSCAN, adding TCRdist sequence similarity when clustering within HLA-allele-positive subsets. For co-occurrence clustering, repertoires with fewer than 30,000 or more than 120,000 public chains were excluded, along with a handful of repertoires with anomalous nucleotide sharing. Sourced from immuneACCESS, this table was stored by TCRdb with only in-frame sequences that have V and J called. A share of the clones is absent; for the studies checked, an unresolved V gene accounts for under half, and the remainder has no known explanation. D and trimming were read from the DNA, whereas the V and J calls and clone size are those reported in that table. The sample profile shows fewer than 200,000 clones; about 69% of them were found once. The top ten clones comprise 2% to 2.5% of the sample.

In total, 500 to 700 healthy bone marrow donors made up the cohort. All cohort members were sampled while nominally healthy, although unrecorded immune exposures were likely present. Of the roughly 620 cohort members, approximately 280 had positive CMV serostatus and 350 to 450 had negative CMV serostatus, and CMV serostatus was not recorded for the donor. A peripheral blood sample was provided by each donor, and peripheral blood mononuclear cells were used for TCR beta sequencing. Genomic DNA was extracted from the blood cell samples with the Qiagen DNeasy Blood Extraction Kit. What the authors observed across the whole study: A cluster of highly shared sequence variants was judged likely to be a technical artifact of the sequencing pipeline. In a later analysis, most CMV-associated TCR beta chains were found to appear HLA-restricted, with HLA associations seemingly driven largely by CMV exposure. A later analysis associated about 17,000 TCR beta sequences with specific HLA alleles at a false discovery rate of 0.05. In both the original and validation cohorts, the classifier was reported to diagnose cytomegalovirus status with high specificity and sensitivity. Strong co-occurrence of HLA alleles, especially DR and DQ, made assigning TCR associations to individual alleles difficult. Because counts were too low, about 17 rarely observed V segments, including chromosome 9 orphons, were excluded from the earlier analysis of under 650 of the donors. This cohort had only TCR beta chains sequenced, and the lack of alpha or paired-chain data limited which features could be detected. Linkage disequilibrium might explain the correlated functional status among segregating V segments, but an unknown experimental factor could not be excluded. A further reported finding was that TCR beta sequences accurately predicted the HLA-A and HLA-B alleles for most subjects in the first cohort. A later genetic analysis associated a missense DCLRE1C variant with V-gene and J-gene trimming of TCR beta chains, and an independent cohort replicated the association. HLA typing was unavailable for some donors at each locus, so association tests used only the typed subset. The study listed 164 TCR beta chains as associated with cytomegalovirus. Most TCR sequences were observed very rarely across donors, whereas some public TCRs were present in many individuals. In a later genetic analysis, fewer N-insertions in productive TCRs were reported among donors in an Asian-associated ancestry cluster than the roughly 640-donor mean. A few of the identified cytomegalovirus-associated TCR beta chains were confirmed in vitro to be specific for cytomegalovirus antigens. The authors suggested that the approach could potentially be extended to other disease states and immunological phenotypes. For the cohort, immune exposure information was limited to CMV serostatus. Some IMGT-functional V segments, including TRBV6-2 and TRBV6-3, could not be distinguished by the 87-base-pair reads and were therefore excluded. Roughly uniform sequencing depth across donors was assumed in presence/absence analyses, although this assumption may not hold. In a later analysis, TCR association rates were found to vary across HLA loci, with the most associated TCRs seen for DRB1 alleles and the fewest for HLA-C alleles. In an earlier analysis of 587 of the donors, most TCR beta V segments appeared in productive rearrangements about 87% or about 30% of the time, broadly matching IMGT annotations. Compared with equally common non-associated chains, HLA-associated TCR beta chains in a later analysis were more clonally expanded and had lower generation probabilities. In a later analysis, several top co-occurrence clusters were reported to appear linked to parvovirus B19, influenza, CMV and Epstein-Barr virus.

The CDR3 has 15 amino acids, counting the end cysteine and phenylalanine. The kept DNA is CDR3 alone, 45 bases in frame from the first base. CDR1 is given as SGHAT and CDR2 as FQNNGV, both from the germline V gene. V is clipped by 3 bases and J by 1 base, and the sequence between their germline boundaries is 12 bases long. This sequence originates from a human donor in good health. The sequenced sample consisted of PBMCs. The sequence joins TRBV11-2 to TRBJ1-1; TRBD1 is possibly the D segment (6 matching bases). The CDR3 region reads CASSFLRGTNTEAFF. The base sequence is TGTGCCAGCAGCTTTCTTAGGGGGACGAACACTGAAGCTTTCTTT.